The rows below give T cell receptor beta chains drawn from one sample of a study of T cell changes during pregnancy in multiple sclerosis. The protocol was immunoSEQ multiplex PCR, while the TCRdb copy is restricted to in-frame clones and leaves out a portion. The sample has about 50,000 clones, 80% to 95% seen once. Sequencing used CD4+ T cells from peripheral blood mononuclear cells, obtained in the second trimester of pregnancy. Every receptor here comes from a female donor with multiple sclerosis, enrolled in a pregnancy study. CDR3s include the opening cysteine and the closing phenylalanine or tryptophan. Each record gives: D gene, V gene, clone size, J gene, CDR3 protein, CDR3 DNA. D genes are given only for firm matches. Size tells how often a clone was seen (once, few, many) or the class of an expanded clone, and some rows leave it out.

D gene: TRBD2
V gene: TRBV6-5
clone size: once
J gene: TRBJ2-3
CDR3 protein: CASSSGGAIDTQYF
CDR3 DNA: TGTGCCAGCAGTAGCGGGGGGGCAATAGATACGCAGTATTTT

D gene: TRBD2
V gene: TRBV11-3
clone size: .
J gene: TRBJ2-7
CDR3 protein: CASSSARGGEQYF
CDR3 DNA: TGTGCCAGCAGCTCCGCCCGGGGGGGCGAGCAGTACTTC

D gene: TRBD2
V gene: TRBV5-1
clone size: .
J gene: TRBJ2-5
CDR3 protein: CASSLGSSGDQETQYF
CDR3 DNA: TGCGCCAGCAGCTTGGGGTCTAGCGGGGACCAAGAGACCCAGTACTTC

D gene: TRBD1
V gene: TRBV7-8
clone size: .
J gene: TRBJ1-5
CDR3 protein: CASSSKENRGFDNQPQHF
CDR3 DNA: TGTGCCAGCAGCTCGAAGGAAAACAGGGGGTTCGACAATCAGCCCCAGCATTTT

D gene: TRBD1
V gene: TRBV19
clone size: once
J gene: TRBJ2-7
CDR3 protein: CASSSQGADEQYF
CDR3 DNA: TGTGCCAGTAGTAGCCAGGGGGCCGACGAGCAGTACTTC

D gene: .
V gene: TRBV5-8
clone size: .
J gene: TRBJ2-5
CDR3 protein: CASSLAPGDYQETQYF
CDR3 DNA: TGTGCCAGCAGCTTGGCTCCCGGGGACTACCAAGAGACCCAGTACTTC

D gene: .
V gene: TRBV28
clone size: .
J gene: TRBJ2-2
CDR3 protein: CASSLLGAQVLSGTGELFF
CDR3 DNA: TGTGCCAGCAGTTTGCTAGGGGCGCAGGTATTAAGTGGCACCGGGGAGCTGTTTTTT

D gene: .
V gene: TRBV7-9
clone size: .
J gene: TRBJ1-2
CDR3 protein: CASSHLQGRAGYTF
CDR3 DNA: TGTGCCAGCAGCCATCTGCAGGGGAGAGCCGGCTACACCTTC

D gene: TRBD1
V gene: TRBV2
clone size: .
J gene: TRBJ1-2
CDR3 protein: CASSEDRGRLGGYTF
CDR3 DNA: TGTGCCAGCAGTGAAGACAGGGGACGGTTGGGGGGCTACACCTTC

D gene: TRBD2
V gene: TRBV4-2
clone size: .
J gene: TRBJ2-3
CDR3 protein: CASSPYVGLAGTDTQYF
CDR3 DNA: TGTGCCAGCAGCCCTTACGTGGGACTAGCCGGCACAGATACGCAGTATTTT

D gene: .
V gene: TRBV6-5
clone size: .
J gene: TRBJ2-1
CDR3 protein: CASISQGLYNEQFF
CDR3 DNA: TGTGCCAGCATTTCGCAGGGGCTATACAATGAGCAGTTCTTC

D gene: .
V gene: TRBV7-3
clone size: .
J gene: TRBJ2-3
CDR3 protein: CASSLDSSGADTQYF
CDR3 DNA: TGTGCCAGCAGCTTAGATTCCTCCGGGGCAGATACGCAGTATTTT

D gene: TRBD1
V gene: TRBV5-8
clone size: .
J gene: TRBJ2-7
CDR3 protein: CASVPGQRTTYEQYF
CDR3 DNA: TGTGCCAGCGTGCCGGGACAGCGGACCACCTACGAGCAGTACTTC

D gene: .
V gene: TRBV5-1
clone size: .
J gene: TRBJ2-1
CDR3 protein: CASSPGFTRPYNEQFF
CDR3 DNA: TGCGCCAGCAGTCCGGGTTTTACTCGTCCATACAATGAGCAGTTCTTC

D gene: .
V gene: TRBV19
clone size: .
J gene: TRBJ1-5
CDR3 protein: CATRTPLGNQPQHF
CDR3 DNA: TGTGCCACCCGGACACCCCTAGGCAATCAGCCCCAGCATTTT

D gene: .
V gene: TRBV6-1
clone size: .
J gene: TRBJ2-1
CDR3 protein: CASSEWFQGGYNEQFF
CDR3 DNA: TGTGCCAGCAGTGAATGGTTTCAGGGGGGTTACAATGAGCAGTTCTTC

D gene: TRBD1
V gene: TRBV25-1
clone size: once
J gene: TRBJ2-3
CDR3 protein: CASRGQGADTQYF
CDR3 DNA: TGTGCCAGCAGGGGACAGGGTGCAGATACGCAGTATTTT

D gene: .
V gene: TRBV7-3
clone size: few
J gene: TRBJ1-1
CDR3 protein: CASSLGWQAEAFF
CDR3 DNA: TGTGCCAGCAGCTTAGGTTGGCAGGCTGAAGCTTTCTTT

D gene: .
V gene: TRBV6-4
clone size: .
J gene: TRBJ2-5
CDR3 protein: CATSTGLEGTQYF
CDR3 DNA: TGTGCCACCTCGACAGGCCTAGAAGGGACCCAGTACTTC

D gene: .
V gene: TRBV7-9
clone size: .
J gene: TRBJ2-7
CDR3 protein: CASSRTESSYEQYF
CDR3 DNA: TGTGCCAGCAGTCGGACAGAAAGCTCCTACGAGCAGTACTTC

D gene: .
V gene: TRBV7-9
clone size: .
J gene: TRBJ2-3
CDR3 protein: CASSLLEISQYF
CDR3 DNA: TGTGCCAGCAGCTTATTGGAGATCTCGCAGTATTTT

D gene: TRBD2
V gene: TRBV15
clone size: .
J gene: TRBJ2-2
CDR3 protein: CATRGRAGGVGELFF
CDR3 DNA: TGTGCCACCAGAGGCAGGGCGGGGGGCGTCGGGGAGCTGTTTTTT

D gene: .
V gene: TRBV6-5
clone size: .
J gene: TRBJ1-2
CDR3 protein: CASSRAGFYGYTF
CDR3 DNA: TGTGCCAGCAGTCGCGCAGGGTTTTATGGCTACACCTTC